This entry lists 19 T cell receptor beta chains sequenced from one sample in a study of cytomegalovirus exposure and HLA in healthy donors. In the PCR, 60 Vbeta and 13 Jbeta primers were used. The assay was immunoSEQ multiplex PCR, and TCRdb's table has in-frame clones only and misses some. There are about 130,000 clones in the sample; about 9.1% occur only once, and roughly 7% lies in the top ten. The sequencing input was PBMCs. The receptors originated from a woman between 35 and 50 years old in good health and CMV-seropositive.

Notes on this clone: The same CDR3 can be traced to other DNA sequences in this sample. The V and J genes are TRBV5-1 and TRBJ1-6; 9 bases agree with TRBD1. Germline values: CDR1 SGHRS, CDR2 YFSETQ. The junction had 2 bases not matched to a gene; V was cut back by 3 bases and J by 7 bases. This CDR3 contains 14 residues. CDR3 in amino acids: CASSSGTGNSPLHF. The DNA for the CDR3 is TGCGCCAGCAGCTCGGGGACAGGGAATTCACCCCTCCACTTT.

This clone has a handful of counts. This chain links TRBV19 with TRBJ1-2, with D perhaps TRBD1 (5 bases). Per the germline V gene, CDR1 is LNHDA and CDR2 is SQIVND (reference sequence). With 5 bases removed from V and 13 bases from J, the gap between germline ends came to 17 bases. CDR3 length: 12 residues. The CDR3 nucleotides read TGTGCCAGTAGTCCACCTGCAGGGCCTATCACCTTC. This encodes CASSPPAGPITF.

This clone occurred a few times. The chain couples TRBV9 to TRBJ1-2; 8 bases map to TRBD1. Germline V gene sequence: CDR1 SGDLS, CDR2 YYNGEE. The CDR3 totals 15 residues. V lost 4 bases and J lost 6; bases outside the gene matches: 11. The CDR3 here is CASSPPRGTGNGYTF. The CDR3 region has the DNA TGTGCCAGCAGCCCTCCTCGAGGGACAGGCAATGGCTACACCTTC.

There are a few counts of this clone. The chain carries TRBV2 and TRBJ1-2; perhaps TRBD1 as D (5 bases). Germline loops: CDR1 SNHLY, CDR2 FYNNEI. Deletions cut 0 bases from V and 5 bases from J, with 10 bases between. The CDR3 sequence is 14 residues long. The CDR3 DNA is TGTGCCAGCAGTGAAGCCAGGGATAGGTATGGCTACACCTTC. This encodes CASSEARDRYGYTF.

In its sample, this clone was seen a few times. V and J are TRBV7-2 and TRBJ2-5; TRBD2 matches at 13 bases. V was clipped by 5 bases and J by 5 bases; unmatched bases: 14. The CDR3 consists of 18 residues. Germline loops: CDR1 SGHTA, CDR2 FQGNSA. CDR3 region: CASSSGLAGAGLGETQYF. CDR3 nucleotide sequence: TGTGCCAGCAGCAGCGGACTAGCGGGGGCCGGACTCGGGGAGACCCAGTACTTC.

DNA of the CDR3: TGTGCCAGCAGCCTACAGACAGGAGCGAACACTGAAGCTTTCTTT. It yields the protein CASSLQTGANTEAFF. V and J are TRBV7-9 and TRBJ1-1, with D perhaps TRBD1 (6 bases). The germline gives CDR1 SEHNR, CDR2 FQNEAQ (reference sequence). V lost 5 bases and J lost 1, with 14 bases in between. This CDR3 has 15 amino acids.

This clone was seen only a few times. V is TRBV19 and J is TRBJ1-1, with a tentative D call TRBD1 (5 bases). Germline CDR1 and CDR2: LNHDA and SQIVND (reference sequence). The CDR3 runs 14 residues. V lost 1 base and J 4 bases, leaving 10 bases between the germline ends. The CDR3 nucleotides read TGTGCCAGTAGTATAGGGGGCCACGGCACTGAAGCTTTCTTT. Its translation: CASSIGGHGTEAFF.

The chain recombines TRBV15 with TRBJ1-1; 7 nucleotides line up with TRBD1. The CDR3 has 16 residues. Unmatched junction bases numbered 9, after V lost 1 base and J lost 4 bases. Germline CDR1 and CDR2: LNHNV and YYDKDF (reference sequence). The CDR3 region is CATSRVGRGPTTEAFF. The CDR3 DNA reads TGTGCCACCAGCAGAGTGGGTAGGGGGCCGACCACTGAAGCTTTCTTT.

The chain joins TRBV5-1 to TRBJ2-5; TRBD2 is a possible D gene (5 bases). V was trimmed by 4 bases and J by 5 bases, leaving 15 bases between them. Germline assignment: CDR1 SGHRS and CDR2 YFSETQ. The CDR3 loop spans 14 amino acids. The DNA of the CDR3 is TGCGCCAGCAGCCTGAACGGGGTAGGCGAGACCCAGTACTTC. Protein product: CASSLNGVGETQYF.

This chain joins TRBV10-3 and TRBJ2-1; D not certain. Germline V gives CDR1 ENHRY, CDR2 SYGVKD. The CDR3 length is 14 residues. V lost 2 bases to trimming and J lost 1 base, with 6 bases between them. As DNA, the CDR3 is TGTGCCATCAGTGAGCCCGGGTCCTACAATGAGCAGTTCTTC. It encodes CAISEPGSYNEQFF.

This clone has more than one count but fewer than ten. V and J are TRBV9 and TRBJ2-5; the match to TRBD2 covers 8 bases. CDR1 and CDR2 (germline): SGDLS, YYNGEE. The CDR3 loop spans 13 amino acids. V was clipped by 3 bases and J by 3 bases; unmatched bases: 1. The DNA for the CDR3 is TGTGCCAGCAGCGCGGGGGGGGAAGAGACCCAGTACTTC. Residues: CASSAGGEETQYF.

V is TRBV5-1 and J is TRBJ2-5; maybe TRBD2 (6 bases). The CDR3 is 15 residues long. Germline loops: CDR1 SGHRS, CDR2 YFSETQ. Trimming removed 4 bases at V and 4 bases at J, with 17 bases between. Here the CDR3 DNA reads TGCGCCAGCAGCACAACGGGGGTGTTGGGAGAGACCCAGTACTTC. Its protein product is CASSTTGVLGETQYF.

The V call is TRBV5-1, the J call TRBJ2-5; no clear D. The DNA end lines up better with TRBJ2-7; the J call may be wrong. Germline CDR1 reads SGHRS; CDR2 reads YFSETQ. The CDR3 totals 14 residues. The CDR3 DNA is TGCGCCAGCAGCTTGGCCATCCCCCCCTACGAGCAGTACTTC. Protein: CASSLAIPPYEQYF.

The chain uses TRBV4-3 and TRBJ1-2, with D maybe TRBD1 (6 bases). From germline, CDR1 is LGHNA and CDR2 YSLEER. Trimming shortened V by 0 bases and J by 6 bases, and 14 bases separated the two germline ends. The CDR3 is 15 residues long. The CDR3, as DNA: TGCGCCAGCAGCCAAGATCCCAGGGGTGACGATGGCTACACCTTC. This sequence encodes CASSQDPRGDDGYTF.

This clone was seen only a few times. The chain joins TRBV5-1 to TRBJ2-6; 7 positions match TRBD1. Germline V gene data show CDR1 as SGHRS and CDR2 as YFSETQ. J gave up 0 bases and V 3 bases, and 6 bases lay outside the gene matches. This CDR3 is built from 17 residues. CDR3 sequence: CASSSSPGGSGANVLTF. CDR3 nucleotide sequence: TGCGCCAGCAGCTCCAGTCCAGGGGGCTCTGGGGCCAACGTCCTGACTTTC.

This sequence joins TRBV7-9 and TRBJ2-3, with D possibly TRBD1 on 5 matching bases. Germline CDR1 and CDR2: SEHNR and FQNEAQ (reference sequence). The CDR3 totals 13 residues. Trimming removed 6 bases at V and 3 bases at J, with 10 bases between. CDR3 sequence: CASSPKGTDTQYF. Here the CDR3 DNA reads TGTGCCAGCAGTCCGAAGGGGACAGATACGCAGTATTTT. The full variable domain, rest sourced from reference TRBV7-9 and TRBJ2-3, is DTGVSQNPRHKITKRGQNVTFRCDPISEHNRLYWYRQTLGQGPEFLTYFQNEAQLEKSRLLSDRFSAERPKGSFSTLEIQRTEQGDSAMYLCASSPKGTDTQYFGPGTRLTVL.

This chain uses TRBV5-1 with TRBJ2-5, with 8 nucleotides matching TRBD2. From germline, CDR1 is SGHRS and CDR2 YFSETQ. V lost 0 bases and J lost 2; bases outside the gene matches: 6. There are 16 residues in the CDR3. Here the CDR3 reads CASSLAAAGGQETQYF. As DNA, the CDR3 is TGCGCCAGCAGCTTGGCCGCGGCGGGGGGTCAAGAGACCCAGTACTTC.

The rearrangement uses TRBV5-1 and TRBJ2-1; TRBD1 might be the D (5 bases). V was trimmed by 4 bases and J by 7 bases, leaving 9 bases between them. The CDR3 sequence is 12 residues long. From germline, CDR1 is SGHRS and CDR2 YFSETQ. The CDR3 coding sequence is TGCGCCAGCAGCATTCAGGGAAATGAGCAGTTCTTC. Its protein product is CASSIQGNEQFF.

This clone was seen more than once but under ten times. V gene TRBV2 combines with J gene TRBJ1-5; D not certain. The CDR3 spans 14 residues. Germline CDR1 is SNHLY and CDR2 is FYNNEI. V gave up 5 bases and J gave up 5 bases, with 13 bases separating them. This chain's CDR3 is CASSPATADQPQHF. CDR3 nucleotide sequence: TGTGCCAGCAGTCCCGCAACAGCAGATCAGCCCCAGCATTTT.